Presented here are 19 T cell receptor beta chains from one specimen sequenced in a study of graft-versus-host responses after intestinal transplantation. Libraries were prepared by immunoSEQ multiplex PCR; TCRdb keeps only in-frame clonotypes and omits some of them. The sample includes 81,000 or so clones, about 93% of them seen just once. No antigen has been identified for these receptors. The source was unstimulated CD8+ T cells sorted from spleen or lymph node cells, collected before transplant. These receptors were collected from a human donor who was the organ donor for an intestinal transplant.

In the case of this clone: Other nucleotide sequences in the sample specify the same CDR3. V and J are TRBV28 and TRBJ2-7; weak D call: TRBD1 (6 bases). The V gene's germline CDR1 is MDHEN and CDR2 SYDVKM. V was clipped by 6 bases and J by 4 bases, with 16 bases between them. The CDR3 runs to 14 residues. The CDR3 spells CASSHRGTGYEQYF. As DNA, the CDR3 is TGTGCCAGCAGCCATAGGGGGACCGGTTACGAGCAGTACTTC.

The genes are TRBV7-9 and TRBJ2-7; 11 nucleotides line up with TRBD1. The CDR3 is 14 residues long. The junction had 1 base not matched to a gene; V was cut back by 4 bases and J by 2 bases. The germline V gene has CDR1 SEHNR and CDR2 FQNEAQ (reference sequence). The DNA of the CDR3 is TGTGCCAGCAGCTCGGGACAGGGGGCCTACGAGCAGTACTTC. Translation: CASSSGQGAYEQYF.

This rearrangement joins TRBV19 to TRBJ1-2; D may be TRBD1 (6 bases). From germline, CDR1 is LNHDA and CDR2 SQIVND (reference sequence). Trimming took off 4 bases at V and 8 bases at J, with 17 bases between the two ends. The CDR3 spans 14 residues. CDR3 DNA: TGTGCCAGTAGTAATCCAGGGGCCCTCTTGGGCTACACCTTC. Protein sequence: CASSNPGALLGYTF.

The chain couples TRBV7-8 to TRBJ2-7; D is possibly TRBD2 (6 bases). Trimming took off 3 bases at V and 4 bases at J, with 10 bases between the two ends. CDR1 and CDR2 (germline): SGHVS, FQNEAQ. The CDR3 loop spans 13 amino acids. The CDR3 nucleotides are TGTGCCAGCAGCTTTTACGGGAGATACGAGCAGTACTTC. Encoded protein: CASSFYGRYEQYF.

The rearrangement links TRBV9 to TRBJ2-1; 7 bases align to TRBD2. In germline, CDR1 is SGDLS, CDR2 YYNGEE. With 0 bases clipped from V and 4 bases from J, the junction kept 4 bases outside the gene matches. This CDR3 comprises 15 residues. CDR3 amino acids: CASSVGTSVYNEQFF. CDR3 nucleotide sequence: TGTGCCAGCAGCGTAGGAACTAGCGTGTACAATGAGCAGTTCTTC.

The DNA for the CDR3 is TGTGCCAGCAGCCCCGGACTAGCGGGGATCACAGATACGCAGTATTTT. Translation gives CASSPGLAGITDTQYF. The J gene is TRBJ2-3, the V gene TRBV7-8; 12 nucleotides match TRBD2. The CDR3 length is 16 residues. The ends lost 5 bases at V and 2 bases at J; junction bases unmatched: 5. The germline V gene has CDR1 SGHVS and CDR2 FQNEAQ.

This chain links TRBV14 with TRBJ1-1; tentatively, D is TRBD1 (5 bases). The germline V and J ends were trimmed by 1 base and 4 bases, with 22 bases remaining between them. This CDR3 comprises 18 residues. Per the germline V gene, CDR1 is SGHDN and CDR2 is FVKESK. The CDR3 nucleotides read TGTGCCAGCAGCCAAGTTTGGTTGCTCCGGGGGGAGGGCACTGAAGCTTTCTTT. It yields the protein CASSQVWLLRGEGTEAFF.

The genes are TRBV27 and TRBJ2-5, with 8 bases identical to TRBD2. The tail of the sequence fits TRBJ2-7 better, so the J call may be wrong. This CDR3 has 15 amino acids. Per germline, CDR1 MNHEY and CDR2 SMNVEV (reference sequence). The CDR3 region has the DNA TGTGCCAGCAGTTTATTCGGAGGAGCGGGAGCCGAGCAGTACTTC. Encoded protein: CASSLFGGAGAEQYF.

This clone was observed once. The chain joins TRBV28 to TRBJ2-1; 14 bases fit TRBD2. In germline, CDR1 is MDHEN, CDR2 SYDVKM. The CDR3 totals 14 residues. V gave up 6 bases and J gave up 6 bases; unmatched junction bases: 1. CDR3 DNA sequence: TGTGCCAGCAGAGGACTAGCGGGGGGCAATGAGCAGTTCTTC. It encodes CASRGLAGGNEQFF.

The rearrangement uses TRBV19 and TRBJ1-5; D call uncertain. Germline V gene data show CDR1 as LNHDA and CDR2 as SQIVND (reference sequence). The CDR3 is 15 amino acids. V was clipped by 3 bases and J by 5 bases, with 14 bases between them. The CDR3 nucleotides are TGTGCCAGTAGTATTGGTCAATTGAGGGATCAGCCCCAGCATTTT. This encodes CASSIGQLRDQPQHF.

This sequence joins TRBV6-1 and TRBJ2-3; TRBD2 aligns across 12 bases. Looked up from germline, CDR1 is MNHNS and CDR2 is SASEGT. The CDR3 sequence is 17 residues long. The V segment lost 0 bases and the J segment 1 base; nucleotides outside the gene matches: 2. The CDR3 bases are TGTGCCAGCAGTGAAGCACTAGCGGGGGGAGGCACAGATACGCAGTATTTT. The encoded protein is CASSEALAGGGTDTQYF.

The rearrangement joins TRBV9 to TRBJ2-5; D gene unclear. The last part of the DNA fits TRBJ2-7 better; the J call may be wrong. This CDR3 spans 14 amino acids. Germline CDR1 is SGDLS and CDR2 is YYNGEE. The CDR3 bases are TGTGCCAGCAGCGTAGGGGTGGGCTCCTACGAGCAGTACTTC. Its protein product is CASSVGVGSYEQYF.

The CDR3 sequence is CASSMTGGTGELFF. In DNA form, the CDR3 reads TGTGCCAGTAGTATGACAGGGGGCACCGGGGAGCTGTTTTTT. The V and J genes are TRBV19 and TRBJ2-2; TRBD1 agrees at 9 bases. The CDR3 consists of 14 residues. Germline CDR1 is LNHDA and CDR2 is SQIVND (reference sequence). V was pared by 3 bases and J by 4 bases, with 0 bases of the junction left unmatched. Looking up the rest from reference TRBV19 and TRBJ2-2 gives the full variable domain: DGGITQSPKYLFRKEGQNVTLSCEQNLNHDAMYWYRQDPGQGLRLIYYSQIVNDFQKGDIAEGYSVSREKKESFPLTVTSAQKNPTAFYLCASSMTGGTGELFFGEGSRLTVL.

The chain is built from TRBV11-2 and TRBJ2-7; 7 positions agree with TRBD1. The CDR3 covers 15 residues. Germline CDR1 SGHAT, CDR2 FQNNGV. The V and J ends lost 3 bases and 6 bases, in that order; junction bases with no gene match: 11. The CDR3 DNA follows: TGTGCCAGCAGCTTTCCGGGACAGTCTTCTCTCGAGCAGTACTTC. It specifies CASSFPGQSSLEQYF.

The rearrangement links TRBV30 to TRBJ1-1; 7 bases fit TRBD1. The CDR3 length is 14 residues. Germline lookup yields CDR1 GTSNPN and CDR2 SVGIG (reference sequence). The V gene end was trimmed by 2 bases and the J gene end by 0 bases; junction bases not matched to a gene: 3. For the CDR3, the DNA is TGTGCCTGGAGTCTCGGGACAGTGAACACTGAAGCTTTCTTT. This codes for CAWSLGTVNTEAFF.

This clone was observed a handful of times. The chain recombines TRBV4-2 with TRBJ2-7, with TRBD2 as a possible D gene (5 bases). Germline V gene lookup returns CDR1 LGHNA and CDR2 YNFKEQ. The CDR3 length is 15 residues. V was shortened by 6 bases and J by 6 bases, with 21 bases between the two germline ends. The CDR3 sequence: CASSYRIDARGEQYF. The CDR3 coding sequence is TGTGCCAGCAGTTACCGGATCGACGCACGGGGCGAGCAGTACTTC.

The rearrangement joins TRBV9 to TRBJ2-2, with D perhaps matching TRBD1 (5 bases). CDR3 length: 15 amino acids. The V end lost 0 bases, the J end lost 3 bases, and 9 bases lay between the germline ends. Germline V lookup: CDR1 SGDLS, CDR2 YYNGEE. Here the CDR3 DNA reads TGTGCCAGCAGCGTAGCCAGGGTGTACACCGGGGAGCTGTTTTTT. This sequence encodes CASSVARVYTGELFF.

The chain recombines TRBV6-5 with TRBJ2-5; TRBD1 matches 10 bases. Germline CDR1 reads MNHEY; CDR2 reads SVGAGI. Unmatched junction bases numbered 2, after V lost 4 bases and J lost 3 bases. CDR3 size: 14 residues. The CDR3 region is CASSSGTGEETQYF. DNA of the CDR3: TGTGCCAGCAGTTCTGGGACAGGGGAAGAGACCCAGTACTTC.

V usage is TRBV13 and J usage is TRBJ1-2, with D unresolved. In germline, CDR1 is PRHDT, CDR2 FYEKMQ (reference sequence). V gave up 5 bases and J gave up 5 bases, with 15 bases separating them. The CDR3 covers 14 residues. CDR3 sequence: CASSLSSPRYGYTF. The CDR3 DNA is TGTGCCAGCAGCCTCTCGAGCCCTCGGTATGGCTACACCTTC.